This T cell receptor beta chain was found in a study of OX40 agonist ivuxolimab in advanced cancers. Turning to the study itself: The drug used for patients, ivuxolimab, was an agonistic anti-OX40 (CD134) antibody. Findings and caveats of the study: Averaged across samples, CD8+ T cells carried more expanded clones than CD4+ did.

Details on this clone: The antigen remains undetermined.

Measured with immunoSEQ multiplex PCR; TCRdb has only the in-frame clones, and not every one. The repertoire consists of around 65,000 clones, with around 83% occurring once and the leading ten covering about 2.1%. This specimen was CD4+ or CD8+ T cells sorted from blood, taken in a trial of the OX40 agonist ivuxolimab. The clonotype comes from an adult with an advanced solid tumor such as melanoma, head and neck, liver or kidney cancer.

In DNA form, the CDR3 reads TGTGCCAGCAGCGTGGACAGGGGAAATACGCAGTATTTT. It encodes CASSVDRGNTQYF. V and J are TRBV7-2 and TRBJ2-3, with TRBD1 matching over 9 bases. The germline V gene has CDR1 SGHTA and CDR2 FQGNSA. Trimming at V came to 5 bases and at J to 7 bases, leaving 4 bases not matched to a gene. This CDR3 is built from 13 residues.